This TCR beta chain was recorded in a study of spatial heterogeneity in lung cancer. V lost 6 bases, J lost 7 bases, and 18 bases lay in between. There are 14 residues in the CDR3. Germline CDR1 SNHLY, CDR2 FYNNEI. A unique molecular identifier was carried by every single TCR cDNA molecule. One entry per CDR3 protein results from TCRdb running MiXCR on the 5' RACE reads. Here the sample spans roughly 120,000 distinct CDR3 sequences, 12% being singletons. This clonotype was seen only a few times. Its antigen is as yet unknown. Findings of the study overall: Resection saw ubiquitous expanded tumor TCRs appear in blood more than follow-up did.

Time point denoted: blood at routine non-recurrence follow-up after resection. Whole RNA obtained from tumor, nontumor lung or frozen PBMC underwent sequencing without sorting. Source: PBMCs, taken at follow-up. The TCR originated in a male donor with early-stage non-small cell lung cancer. This chain uses TRBV2 with TRBJ1-2; D remains unclear. The CDR3 DNA follows: TGTGCCAGCAGAGAGGGAATTCCAGCGGCTGGCTACACCTTC. Translated: CASREGIPAAGYTF.